The 27 T cell receptor beta chains listed next were all sequenced from one sample in a study of blood T cells in healthy people across ages. A second PCR of 7 to 11 cycles used a sample-barcoded 5' primer and a J-beta primer mix. Using its own MiXCR run on the 5' RACE reads, TCRdb lists one record per CDR3 protein. The sample includes hundreds of thousands of distinct CDR3 sequences, just under 25% of them seen just once. The sample was also linked to a second study, of T cells of mothers and their children.

Sequenced: blood. The receptors were gathered from a boy under 18 in good health.

This clonotype was seen a handful of times. The V gene is TRBV27, the J gene TRBJ2-3; perhaps TRBD1 as D (6 bases). Germline loops: CDR1 MNHEY, CDR2 SMNVEV (reference sequence). The CDR3 is 15 amino acids. V was pared by 5 bases and J by 3 bases, with 15 bases between. DNA of the CDR3: TGTGCCAGCAGTCTCACAGGGATCCCGACAGATACGCAGTATTTT. Amino acids: CASSLTGIPTDTQYF.

This clonotype was detected only a few times. The chain employs TRBV25-1 and TRBJ2-5; the match to TRBD1 covers 7 bases. This CDR3 has 13 residues. J was trimmed by 0 bases and V by 11 bases; bases with no gene match: 6. In germline, CDR1 is MGHDK, CDR2 SYGVNS. Here the CDR3 reads CASRQGYQETQYF. The DNA of the CDR3 is TGTGCCTCACGACAGGGCTACCAAGAGACCCAGTACTTC.

The V gene is TRBV20-1, the J gene TRBJ2-3, with TRBD2 matching 11 bases. The J segment lost 2 bases and the V segment lost 4 bases, leaving 11 bases of the junction unmatched. This CDR3 contains 17 residues. From germline, CDR1 is DFQATT and CDR2 SNEGSKA (reference sequence). CDR3 bases: TGCAGTGCTATCTTCCCCGGGACTAGCGGATTCACAGATACGCAGTATTTT. Translating it yields CSAIFPGTSGFTDTQYF.

This clonotype has just a few counts. Without the conserved terminal phenylalanine or tryptophan, this CDR3 likely stems from a read error. The chain carries TRBV28 and TRBJ2-5, with D uncertain. V was pared by 9 bases and J by 4 bases, with 12 bases between. Germline values: CDR1 MDHEN, CDR2 SYDVKM. The CDR3 totals 12 residues. The CDR3 reads CASLRRPETQYV. CDR3 DNA: TGTGCCAGTCTCCGCCGACCAGAGACCCAGTACGTC.

The genes are TRBV7-6 and TRBJ2-7; D unresolved. Germline V lookup: CDR1 SGHVS, CDR2 FNYEAQ. The CDR3 spans 17 residues. Trimming pared 5 bases from V and 0 bases from J, leaving 20 bases between. CDR3 in amino acids: CASSTPRDLKDSYEQYF. CDR3 DNA sequence: TGTGCCAGCAGCACCCCCCGCGACCTGAAAGACTCCTACGAGCAGTACTTC.

The chain couples TRBV3-1 to TRBJ2-5, with D perhaps matching TRBD2 (5 bases). This CDR3 comprises 14 residues. CDR1 and CDR2 from the germline V gene are LGHDT and YNNKEL (reference sequence). V lost 0 bases and J 7 bases, leaving 12 bases between the germline ends. In DNA form, the CDR3 reads TGTGCCAGCAGCCAAGATGCGGGCGACGGGACCCAGTACTTC. It yields the protein CASSQDAGDGTQYF.

This chain links TRBV28 with TRBJ2-7, with 11 bases that match TRBD1. Per the germline V gene, CDR1 is MDHEN and CDR2 is SYDVKM. The CDR3 contains 15 residues. Losses at the gene ends were 6 bases for V and 3 bases for J; bases not matched to a gene: 7. The CDR3 DNA sequence: TGTGCCAGCAGGCCAATCGGGACAGGGGGCTACGAGCAGTACTTC. It encodes CASRPIGTGGYEQYF.

The V gene is TRBV12-3 or TRBV12-4, the J gene TRBJ1-4; TRBD1 might be the D (5 bases). The CDR3 is made up of 15 amino acids. Trimming removed 5 bases from V and 7 bases from J, with 17 bases in between. The CDR3: CASSEPGRGSEKLFF. CDR3 bases: TGTGCCAGCAGTGAGCCGGGACGGGGGAGTGAAAAACTGTTTTTT.

V is TRBV11-2 and J is TRBJ2-1; 7 nucleotides match TRBD2. This CDR3 contains 13 residues. Trimming removed 2 bases from V and 12 bases from J; junction bases left unmatched: 7. The germline gives CDR1 SGHAT, CDR2 FQNNGV. This CDR3 is CASSLWREPLQFF. CDR3 nucleotide sequence: TGTGCCAGCAGCTTATGGCGGGAGCCGCTGCAGTTCTTC.

This clonotype was picked up a small number of times. The V and J genes are TRBV7-3 and TRBJ2-1; TRBD2 agrees at 9 bases. The CDR3 loop spans 16 amino acids. J lost 2 bases, V lost 1 base, and 3 bases had no gene match. Germline V lookup: CDR1 SGHTA, CDR2 FQGTGA. The CDR3 here is CASSLIAGETYNEQFF. The DNA for the CDR3 is TGTGCCAGCAGCTTAATAGCGGGAGAGACCTACAATGAGCAGTTCTTC.

Comments on this clonotype: At one boundary the junction diverges from the germline segment, which might be a read error. The chain recombines TRBV7-2 with TRBJ1-4, with D possibly matching TRBD1 (5 bases). This CDR3 contains 16 residues. The germline CDR1 and CDR2 sequences are SGHTA and FQGNSA. CDR3 DNA: TGTGCCAGCACCTTAACTTTCGTGACAGTTGGTGAAAAACTGTTTTTT. Translated: CASTLTFVTVGEKLFF.

This clonotype has a handful of counts. The CDR3 region is CASSSGRGWETQYF. As DNA, the CDR3 is TGTGCCAGCAGTTCGGGCAGGGGGTGGGAGACCCAGTACTTC. V usage is TRBV28 and J usage is TRBJ2-5, with 7 positions matching TRBD1. After removal of 4 bases from V and 5 bases from J, the junction contained 7 bases not matched to a gene. The CDR3 spans 14 residues. Germline CDR1 reads MDHEN; CDR2 reads SYDVKM.

The J gene is TRBJ2-1, the V gene TRBV28; 15 bases agree with TRBD2. V trimming: 9 bases; J trimming: 5 bases; junction bases outside the gene matches: 14. This CDR3 comprises 18 residues. CDR1 and CDR2 from the germline V gene are MDHEN and SYDVKM. In DNA form, the CDR3 reads TGTGCCAGTCAGCCGGGACTAGCGGGAGGATTACCGGACAATGAGCAGTTCTTC. Amino acids: CASQPGLAGGLPDNEQFF.

In this sample, this clonotype turned up a few times. CDR3 protein: CASSLIGTSGPTDTQYF. DNA of the CDR3: TGTGCCAGCTCACTGATCGGGACTAGCGGTCCCACAGATACGCAGTATTTT. This rearrangement joins TRBV18 to TRBJ2-3; 11 bases fit TRBD2. Trimming cost V 4 bases and J 2 bases; bases outside gene matches: 8. The germline gives CDR1 KGHSH, CDR2 LQKENI. The CDR3 totals 17 residues.

This clonotype was found a few times. The chain carries TRBV4-1 and TRBJ1-1, with D possibly TRBD1 on 5 matching bases. Germline CDR1 and CDR2: MGHRA and YSYEKL. V was clipped by 8 bases and J by 3 bases, with 28 bases between them. The CDR3 is 18 residues long. This CDR3 is CASSPFGDLRGFDTEAFF. DNA of the CDR3: TGCGCCAGCTCCCCCTTCGGGGACCTGCGGGGTTTTGACACTGAAGCTTTCTTT.

This sequence joins TRBV20-1 and TRBJ2-5; 9 nucleotides match TRBD2. The DNA end is a closer match to TRBJ2-1, so the J assignment may be wrong. The CDR3 sequence is 16 residues long. Looked up from germline, CDR1 is DFQATT and CDR2 is SNEGSKA (reference sequence). CDR3 sequence: CSARDYSGGRAGEQFF. In DNA form, the CDR3 reads TGCAGTGCTAGAGATTATAGTGGCGGGAGGGCCGGTGAGCAGTTCTTC.

This chain connects TRBV29-1 to TRBJ2-5; 8 nucleotides line up with TRBD1. The last part of the DNA fits TRBJ2-7 better; the J call may be wrong. The CDR3 is 15 residues long. Germline lookup yields CDR1 SQVTM and CDR2 ANQGSEA. The CDR3 bases are TGCAGCGTCGATCCTGGGACAGGCGGCCCCTACGAGCAGTACTTC. Its translation: CSVDPGTGGPYEQYF.

This chain joins TRBV12-3 or TRBV12-4 and TRBJ2-5, with 8 bases identical to TRBD1. The V gene end was trimmed by 7 bases and the J gene end by 7 bases; junction bases not matched to a gene: 11. The CDR3 loop spans 14 amino acids. CDR3 DNA sequence: TGTGCCAGCATGAGACAGGGGCCCTCGAGGACCCAGTACTTC. Its protein product is CASMRQGPSRTQYF.

The rearrangement joins TRBV11-3 to TRBJ1-1; 7 bases fit TRBD1. Germline CDR1 is SGHNT and CDR2 is YENEEA. Losses at the gene ends were 2 bases for V and 11 bases for J; bases not matched to a gene: 2. The CDR3 extends over 11 amino acids. The CDR3 DNA sequence: TGTGCCAGCAGCTTAAGGGGGCGTGCTTTCTTT. Its protein product is CASSLRGRAFF. Full variable domain (rest looked up from reference TRBV11-3 and TRBJ1-1): EAGVVQSPRYKIIEKKQPVAFWCNPISGHNTLYWYLQNLGQGPELLIRYENEEAVDDSQLPKDRFSAERLKGVDSTLKIQPAELGDSAVYLCASSLRGRAFFGQGTRLTVV.

Only a few counts were recorded for this clonotype. V and J are TRBV6-6 and TRBJ2-7, with 7 bases lining up with TRBD2. Germline-derived CDR1 and CDR2 are MNHNY and SVGAGI (reference sequence). The CDR3 has 14 amino acids. The V gene end was trimmed by 5 bases and the J gene end by 2 bases; junction bases not matched to a gene: 6. In DNA form, the CDR3 reads TGTGCCAGCAGTCCCCGTACTAGCGCCTACGAGCAGTACTTC. Translating gives CASSPRTSAYEQYF.

The chain couples TRBV4-1 to TRBJ2-4, with no clear D. Trimming stripped 0 bases from V and 9 bases from J, with 12 bases between. The CDR3 is made up of 14 amino acids. The germline gives CDR1 MGHRA, CDR2 YSYEKL. CDR3 nucleotide sequence: TGCGCCAGCAGCCAAGATCTAGATTGGGGCATTCAGTACTTC. Protein: CASSQDLDWGIQYF.

This clonotype was seen a handful of times. This chain links TRBV7-9 with TRBJ1-3; D is undetermined. This CDR3 comprises 12 residues. Germline V CDR1 and CDR2: SEHNR, FQNEAQ (reference sequence). The V end was cut by 3 bases, the J end by 3 bases, with 3 bases between. CDR3 in DNA: TGTGCCAGCAGCTTCCTTGGAAACACCATATATTTT. It codes for CASSFLGNTIYF.

This clonotype was detected ten times or more. The chain employs TRBV7-9 and TRBJ1-2; perhaps TRBD1 as D (6 bases). The germline V gene has CDR1 SEHNR and CDR2 FQNEAQ (reference sequence). With 5 bases removed from V and 0 bases from J, the gap between germline ends came to 7 bases. This CDR3 has 13 amino acids. CDR3 loop: CASSDRTNYGYTF. In DNA, the CDR3 is TGTGCCAGCAGCGACAGGACTAACTATGGCTACACCTTC.

This clonotype was seen a handful of times. The chain has TRBV7-9 and TRBJ2-4; D remains unclear. The CDR3 has 14 residues. Trimming pared 5 bases from V and 0 bases from J, leaving 8 bases between. Germline V gives CDR1 SEHNR, CDR2 FQNEAQ (reference sequence). The CDR3 DNA is TGTGCCAGCAGCGGAACCTTAGCCAAAAACATTCAGTACTTC. This sequence encodes CASSGTLAKNIQYF.

V gene TRBV28 combines with J gene TRBJ2-5; 9 positions match TRBD1. TRBJ2-1 explains the end of the DNA better; the J call may be wrong. The CDR3 has 15 amino acids. Germline V gives CDR1 MDHEN, CDR2 SYDVKM. Here the CDR3 reads CASSAPGQGTNEQFF. In nucleotides, the CDR3 is TGTGCCAGCAGCGCACCGGGACAGGGTACCAATGAGCAGTTCTTC.

This clonotype was detected a few times. The gene calls are TRBV7-9 and TRBJ2-5; 10 bases are a match to TRBD1. The last part of the DNA fits TRBJ2-1 better; the J call may be wrong. CDR1 is SEHNR and CDR2 is FQNEAQ in the germline V gene (reference sequence). The CDR3 is 15 residues long. In nucleotides, the CDR3 is TGTGCCAGCAGCTTGCACCGGGACAGGGGACTTGAGCAGTTCTTC. Translating it yields CASSLHRDRGLEQFF.

V usage is TRBV25-1 and J usage is TRBJ1-1; 9 positions match TRBD1. Germline-derived CDR1 and CDR2 are MGHDK and SYGVNS. Unmatched junction bases numbered 7, after V lost 3 bases and J lost 5 bases. CDR3 length equals 15 residues. This CDR3 is CASSETTGGRTEAFF. CDR3 DNA sequence: TGTGCCAGCAGTGAGACAACAGGGGGCAGGACTGAAGCTTTCTTT.